A selection of T cell receptor beta chains follows, all from one sample in a study of blood T cell repertoires in COVID-19. Only in-frame clones appear in the TCRdb table, and some are missing; sequencing was by immunoSEQ multiplex PCR. This table holds 300,000 to 350,000 clones, roughly 88% found once. The specimen sequenced was PBMCs or T cells enriched from blood (not recorded which). The receptors come from a young man who had recovered from COVID-19. Each CDR3 is given with its conserved first and last residue. The D gene is left open where the match is weak. Some rows mark clone size as missing; the rest say once, few, many or name a class of expanded clone.

D gene: .
J gene: TRBJ1-1
clone size: .
V gene: TRBV19
CDR3 DNA: TGTGCCAGTAGTATTGGCAGGGCGGCTTTCTTT
CDR3 protein: CASSIGRAAFF

D gene: .
J gene: TRBJ1-2
clone size: .
V gene: TRBV6-4
CDR3 DNA: TGTGCCAGCATCGACACGGAAAAACAGGAATATGGCTACACCTTC
CDR3 protein: CASIDTEKQEYGYTF

D gene: TRBD1
J gene: TRBJ1-5
clone size: .
V gene: TRBV27
CDR3 DNA: TGTGCCAGCAGTCCCTCTGGGACAGCAAATAGCAATCAGCCCCAGCATTTT
CDR3 protein: CASSPSGTANSNQPQHF

D gene: TRBD1
J gene: TRBJ1-2
clone size: .
V gene: TRBV5-6
CDR3 DNA: TGTGCCAGCAGCTATTCGACAGGGGGCGGTTTCTATGGCTACACCTTC
CDR3 protein: CASSYSTGGGFYGYTF

D gene: .
J gene: TRBJ1-1
clone size: .
V gene: TRBV5-1
CDR3 DNA: TGCGCCAGCCACCCCCGGGGGGAGGGCACTGAAGCTTTCTTT
CDR3 protein: CASHPRGEGTEAFF

D gene: .
J gene: TRBJ1-4
clone size: few
V gene: TRBV7-2
CDR3 DNA: TGTGCCAGCAGCCCAAGGGGATATAATGAAAAACTGTTTTTT
CDR3 protein: CASSPRGYNEKLFF

D gene: TRBD1
J gene: TRBJ2-3
clone size: .
V gene: TRBV27
CDR3 DNA: TGTGCCAGCAGTTTATCCGTAGGACAGGGTACAGATACGCAGTATTTT
CDR3 protein: CASSLSVGQGTDTQYF

D gene: .
J gene: TRBJ1-2
clone size: .
V gene: TRBV4-3
CDR3 DNA: TGCGCCAGCAGCCAAGAACAGGGAATTCGTGGCTACACCTTC
CDR3 protein: CASSQEQGIRGYTF

D gene: .
J gene: TRBJ1-6
clone size: once
V gene: TRBV7-9
CDR3 DNA: TGTGCCAGCAGCACGAACGCGCCTCCGGGGGAATCACCCCTCCACTTT
CDR3 protein: CASSTNAPPGESPLHF

D gene: .
J gene: TRBJ1-1
clone size: .
V gene: TRBV10-1
CDR3 DNA: TGCGCCAGCCAAGACAGGTTGAACACTGAAGCTTTCTTT
CDR3 protein: CASQDRLNTEAFF

D gene: .
J gene: TRBJ1-5
clone size: .
V gene: TRBV7-9
CDR3 DNA: TGTGCCAGCAGCACCGGAGGGAGGGGCCAGCCCCAGCATTTT
CDR3 protein: CASSTGGRGQPQHF

D gene: TRBD1
J gene: TRBJ2-7
clone size: .
V gene: TRBV9
CDR3 DNA: TGTGCCAGCAGCCAGGGACAGGGCTCCTACGAGCAGTACTTC
CDR3 protein: CASSQGQGSYEQYF

D gene: .
J gene: TRBJ1-1
clone size: once
V gene: TRBV5-5
CDR3 DNA: TGTGCCAGCAGCTTGTCTACCCCAGGGAACACTGAAGCTTTCTTT
CDR3 protein: CASSLSTPGNTEAFF

D gene: .
J gene: TRBJ1-6
clone size: .
V gene: TRBV3-1/TRBV3-2
CDR3 DNA: TGTGCCAGCAGCCCCCGGGACACCAAGGGGTCACCCCTCCACTTT
CDR3 protein: CASSPRDTKGSPLHF

D gene: .
J gene: TRBJ2-5
clone size: few
V gene: TRBV5-1
CDR3 DNA: TGCGCCAGCAGCTTGTCATCCGGGGAAGAGACCCAGTACTTC
CDR3 protein: CASSLSSGEETQYF

D gene: .
J gene: TRBJ2-2
clone size: .
V gene: TRBV5-4
CDR3 DNA: TGTGCCAGCAGCTTGGAGCAGGGGACCGGGGAGCTGTTTTTT
CDR3 protein: CASSLEQGTGELFF

D gene: TRBD1
J gene: TRBJ2-1
clone size: .
V gene: TRBV7-2
CDR3 DNA: TGTGCCAGCACCCTTGACAGGGACAATGAGCAGTTCTTC
CDR3 protein: CASTLDRDNEQFF